The T cell receptor beta chain under discussion was sequenced for a study of shared clonotypes between healthy human individuals. Study-level background: There were three CD4 naive, three CD4 memory, two CD8 naive and one CD8 memory plates per donor. Findings of the study overall: Non-shared clonotypes had lower generation probabilities than those shared by all four donors.

Per the authors' pipeline: Junction-only sequences without quality scores were provided by ImmunoSEQ, so filtering was different. Measured with immunoSEQ multiplex PCR; TCRdb has only the in-frame clones, and not every one. The DNA was the basis for D and trimming; V, J and clone size are from that table. The sample has more than 2,000,000 clones, more than 80% seen once. Comments on this clone: Its antigen is not known.

The CDR3 spans 15 residues. This chain uses TRBV21-1 with TRBJ2-7; TRBD1, the D gene given by the table, was not confirmed from the DNA. TRBV21-1 has pseudogene status. Source material: naive CD4+ T cells from PBMCs. Subset of the sample: CD45RA+ positively selected. The sequence was obtained from a man between 18 and 35 years old in good health. Some clones in this sample may be carry-over from other donors' samples. CDR3: CASSKRTQEYYEQYF. CDR3 DNA: TGTGCCAGCAGCAAGCGGACACAGGAATACTACGAGCAGTACTTC.